This T cell receptor (beta chain) was documented in a study of PD-L1 blockade in urothelial cancer listed by TCRdb under 2017. Regarding the study in general: All patients started therapy in the mid-2010s and received atezolizumab 1,200 mg intravenously every 3 weeks. About 90% of the roughly 30 patients were males with bladder-origin urothelial cancer, and about 65% of the roughly 30 reported a prior smoking history. An ECOG performance status of 0 or 1 was recorded for the patients, and 0 to 3 prior chemotherapy regimens had been received by the patients. Blood samples were analyzed at 3 weeks after treatment start (second dose) and at 6 weeks after treatment start. Blood samples gave median yields of around 140,000 T cells and some 80,000 unique TCRs, along with a median clonality of approximately 0.084. The study, an exploratory multi-omic analysis, examined somatic, immune and clinical correlates of response to PD-L1 blockade with atezolizumab in urothelial cancer. Pretreatment tumor samples and matched peripheral blood, collected serially before and after atezolizumab treatment, underwent TCR sequencing. Progression-free survival longer than 6 months counted as durable clinical benefit, and TCR features were additionally tested against both progression-free and overall survival. Whole exome sequencing and RNA sequencing of pretreatment tumors were performed alongside TCR sequencing in the same patients. Nine patients reached durable clinical benefit, while fewer than 25 patients did not. Pretreatment blood TCR-seq was available for fewer than 30 patients, at least one posttreatment blood collection was obtained for 24 patients, and tumor TCR-seq was available for 24 patients.

Each PCR received spiked-in synthetic TCR analog templates so that absolute template abundance could be estimated from read counts. The immunoSEQ assay used bias-controlled V and J gene primers to amplify TCRbeta CDR3 regions from genomic DNA. Sequencing of rearranged TCRbeta segments was performed at approximately 20X coverage. In the original analysis: Sequencing errors were corrected by clustering and CDR3s were annotated against IMGT to assign V, D and J genes. Out-of-frame and stop-codon sequences were excluded, and only productive TCRbeta rearrangements were used in downstream analyses. To compute clonality, Shannon entropy was normalized by the log of the number of unique productive sequences and then subtracted from one. Clones differing between time points or between blood and tumor were identified using Fisher's exact test with Benjamini-Hochberg correction, with an adjusted p below 0.01 applied as the threshold. Drawn from immuneACCESS, this table holds only the in-frame rearrangements with V and J called that TCRdb kept. Clones are partly lost; checked studies trace under half to an unresolved V gene and leave the rest unexplained. V and J calls and clone size are those listed in that table; D and trimming were worked out from the DNA. The sample has around 130,000 clones on record, approximately 84% of them singletons. The leading ten clones occupy 3.2% of the sample.

Points the paper makes about the study in general: A pretreatment peripheral blood TCR clonality below the median was linked to improved progression-free and overall survival. Because of the small sample size (n ≈ 30) and the many exploratory analyses performed, the results are intended to be regarded as hypothesis-generating. Greater expansion of tumor-associated TCR clones in peripheral blood 3 weeks after the start of treatment was observed in patients with durable benefit (n ≈ 22, p = 0.022).

Interpreted using the paper, the time point label stands for: pretreatment peripheral blood. A total of 29 patients with locally advanced or metastatic urothelial carcinoma, treated at Memorial Sloan Kettering on a trial protocol, made up the cohort. Peripheral blood mononuclear cells were collected from each patient pretreatment and during treatment, giving between 1 and 8 total time points per patient. The Qiagen DNeasy Blood extraction kit was used to purify genomic DNA from total PBMCs and tumor samples. Collected pretreatment and during treatment, PBMCs were isolated and stored as previously described. About this clone itself: The antigen this receptor binds is unknown. Nothing much larger sits one base from this clone, and base qualities are not available.

This clonotype was sampled from a man aged 45 to 65 with urothelial cancer. The input for sequencing was PBMCs, taken around atezolizumab (anti-PD-L1) treatment.

The sequenced DNA: TGTGCCAGCAGCGTGACAGGGGTGAACACTGAAGCTTTCTTT. Protein translation: CASSVTGVNTEAFF. This receptor chain uses TRBV5-6 and TRBJ1-1; 8 central nucleotides agree with TRBD1. The CDR1 and CDR2 encoded by the germline V gene are SGHDT and YYEEEE. Trimming leaves V shorter by 4 bases and J shorter by 0 bases, with the junction holding 2 bases beyond the gene matches. The CDR3 goes from the cysteine to the phenylalanine over 14 residues. The CDR3 DNA has 42 bases and is translated from base 1.